The following is a T cell receptor beta chain sequence with its context. The data were taken from a study of naive and memory T cell subsets. Blood and skin TCR RNA was reverse transcribed with alpha and beta constant primers. In TCRdb, the 5' RACE reads were re-called with MiXCR into one record per CDR3 protein. In the table there are over 20,000 distinct CDR3 sequences, around 21% of which are singletons. Adult healthy volunteers gave 2.5 ml peripheral blood for whole-blood RNA. Germline CDR1 and CDR2: SGHDT and YYEEEE. The CDR3 runs 14 residues. The J segment lost 3 bases and the V segment lost 1 base, leaving 2 bases of the junction unmatched.

This TCR derives from a female donor in good health. This chain links TRBV5-6 with TRBJ1-1, with 8 bases fitting TRBD1. In DNA, the CDR3 is TGTGCCAGCAGCTTGCAGGGGGCGTACACTGAAGCTTTCTTT. As protein: CASSLQGAYTEAFF.